These 7 T cell receptor beta chains were all obtained from the same sample, sequenced in a study of blood T cells in healthy people across ages. Sample-barcoded 5' priming and a J-beta primer mix drove a second PCR of about 6 to 11 cycles. Each CDR3 protein gets one entry after TCRdb re-called the 5' RACE reads with MiXCR. The table includes approximately 360,000 distinct CDR3 sequences, roughly half detected once. Sequenced: blood. These receptors were taken from a man aged 60 to 69 in good health.

The J gene is TRBJ2-7, the V gene TRBV6-2 or TRBV6-3, with 8 positions matching TRBD2. The DNA end is a closer match to TRBJ2-5, so the J assignment may be wrong. The V gene's germline CDR1 is MNHEY and CDR2 SVGEGT. The CDR3 runs 15 residues. This CDR3 reads CASIPHGLAVETQYF. The CDR3 region has the DNA TGTGCCAGCATCCCCCATGGACTAGCAGTCGAGACCCAGTACTTC.

This clonotype showed up just a few times. An end of the junction does not agree with germline; a read error may underlie this. The chain combines TRBV5-6 with TRBJ1-6; unclear D gene. The CDR3 totals 15 residues. Germline V gives CDR1 SGHDT, CDR2 YYEEEE. CDR3 region: CASSLGVSYNSPPHF. CDR3 nucleotides: TGTGCCAGCAGCTTGGGGGTCTCCTATAATTCACCCCCCCACTTT.

The chain couples TRBV12-3 or TRBV12-4 to TRBJ1-6, with D perhaps matching TRBD1 (5 bases). V gave up 5 bases and J gave up 0 bases, with 14 bases separating them. This CDR3 region has 17 residues. CDR3 coding DNA: TGTGCCAGCAGTCCGCGGGGACGGGGCTCCTATAATTCACCCCTCCACTTT. It yields the protein CASSPRGRGSYNSPLHF.

V usage is TRBV19 and J usage is TRBJ1-5; D may be TRBD1 (5 bases). The CDR3 is made up of 14 amino acids. Germline V CDR1 and CDR2: LNHDA, SQIVND (reference sequence). Trimming cost V 3 bases and J 6 bases, with 12 bases left between them. CDR3 coding DNA: TGTGCCAGTAGTATTGGGGGTGGGATTCAGCCCCAGCATTTT. This sequence encodes CASSIGGGIQPQHF.

This rearrangement joins TRBV7-2 to TRBJ2-7, with TRBD1 identical over 8 bases. The CDR3 is made up of 14 amino acids. The trim removed 3 bases at V and 2 bases at J, leaving 3 bases unmatched. The germline gives CDR1 SGHTA, CDR2 FQGNSA. The CDR3 here is CASSFYRGAYEQYF. CDR3 nucleotides: TGTGCCAGCAGCTTCTACAGGGGGGCCTACGAGCAGTACTTC. The full variable domain, rest sourced from reference TRBV7-2 and TRBJ2-7, is GAGVSQSPSNKVTEKGKDVELRCDPISGHTALYWYRQSLGQGLEFLIYFQGNSAPDKSGLPSDRFSAERTGGSVSTLTIQRTQQEDSAVYLCASSFYRGAYEQYFGPGTRLTVT.

The V gene is TRBV4-3, the J gene TRBJ2-3; D is undetermined. The germline gives CDR1 LGHNA, CDR2 YSLEER. This CDR3 spans 14 amino acids. With 1 base removed from V and 2 bases from J, the gap between germline ends came to 7 bases. CDR3 sequence reads: CASSQGDPTDTQYF. The CDR3 coding sequence is TGCGCCAGCAGCCAAGGAGACCCCACAGATACGCAGTATTTT.

In this sample, this clonotype turned up a few times. The V gene is TRBV25-1, the J gene TRBJ2-1, with D hard to call. The V and J ends lost 7 bases and 7 bases respectively, with 14 bases between them. Per the germline V gene, CDR1 is MGHDK and CDR2 is SYGVNS. This CDR3 is 13 amino acids long. The DNA for the CDR3 is TGTGCCAGCACGCCGGGCAGACCAAATGAGCAGTTCTTC. It yields the protein CASTPGRPNEQFF.